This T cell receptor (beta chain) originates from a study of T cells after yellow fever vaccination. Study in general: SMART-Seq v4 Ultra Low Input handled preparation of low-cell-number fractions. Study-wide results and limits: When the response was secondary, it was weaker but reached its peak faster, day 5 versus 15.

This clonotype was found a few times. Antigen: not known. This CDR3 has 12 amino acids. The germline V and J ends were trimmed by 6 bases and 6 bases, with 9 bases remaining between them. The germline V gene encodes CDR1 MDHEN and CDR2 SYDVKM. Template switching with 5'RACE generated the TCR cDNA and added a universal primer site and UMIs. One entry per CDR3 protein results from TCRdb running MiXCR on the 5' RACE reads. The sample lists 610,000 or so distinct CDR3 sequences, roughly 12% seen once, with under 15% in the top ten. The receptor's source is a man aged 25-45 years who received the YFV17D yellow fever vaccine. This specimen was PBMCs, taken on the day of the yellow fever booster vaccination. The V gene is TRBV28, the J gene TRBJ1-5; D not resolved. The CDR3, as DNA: TGTGCCAGCAGCCCGCCGGCTCAGCCCCAGCATTTT. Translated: CASSPPAQPQHF.